This T cell receptor beta chain stems from a study of blood T cell repertoires in COVID-19. Original data processing: Reference gene primers were amplified, and this amplification served to estimate nucleated cell counts. Data came from immunoSEQ multiplex PCR; TCRdb stores just in-frame clones and leaves some out. The DNA gave D and trimming, while V, J and clone size come from that table. The data hold about 320,000 clones, with approximately 88% observed a single time. Trimming stripped 7 bases from V and 6 bases from J, with 13 bases between. The CDR3 spans 11 residues. CDR1 is SQVTM, CDR2 ANQGSEA, per germline.

Input material: peripheral blood. V is TRBV29-1 and J is TRBJ2-7, with D possibly being TRBD1 (6 bases). The sequence was collected from a man aged 18 to 30 who had recovered from COVID-19. As DNA, the CDR3 is TGCAGCGCCGAAGGGGGATCCGAGCAGTACTTC. Its translation: CSAEGGSEQYF.